The 10 T cell receptor beta chains below come from one sample, sequenced in a study of blood T cell repertoires in COVID-19 (dated by TCRdb to about 2020). Library creation used the immunoSEQ multiplex PCR assay. Held by TCRdb, this immuneACCESS table contains in-frame sequences only and omits some clones. Under half of the omission traces to an unresolved V gene where checked; the cause of the rest is unknown. Present in this sample are about 66,000 clones, about 82% of which were seen just once. The leading ten clones occupy about 9.8% of the sample. Specimen: peripheral blood. These TCRs come from a human donor in a cohort sampled during active COVID-19.

This chain uses TRBV28 with TRBJ2-3; D call uncertain. V lost 3 bases and J 1 base, leaving 8 bases between the germline ends. CDR3 length: 14 amino acids. Germline V gene lookup returns CDR1 MDHEN and CDR2 SYDVKM. CDR3 bases: TGTGCCAGCAGTTTTATATCTGGCACAGATACGCAGTATTTT. As protein: CASSFISGTDTQYF.

The chain uses TRBV5-1 and TRBJ2-5; 12 nucleotides align to TRBD2. Germline loops: CDR1 SGHRS, CDR2 YFSETQ. The V and J ends lost 1 base and 5 bases, in that order; junction bases with no gene match: 0. The CDR3 loop spans 14 amino acids. CDR3 sequence reads: CASSLTSGRETQYF. The DNA of the CDR3 is TGCGCCAGCAGCTTGACTAGCGGGAGGGAGACCCAGTACTTC.

V and J are TRBV5-5 and TRBJ2-7, with D perhaps TRBD2 (6 bases). This CDR3 spans 14 amino acids. Germline CDR1 reads SGHKS; CDR2 reads YYEKEE (reference sequence). Between the trimmed V and J ends, which lost 7 bases and 0 bases, there was a span of 14 bases. Here the CDR3 reads CASGRRESSYEQYF. The CDR3 region has the DNA TGTGCCAGCGGCAGGAGGGAGAGCTCCTACGAGCAGTACTTC. The full variable domain, with the rest looked up from reference TRBV5-5 and TRBJ2-7, is DAGVTQSPTHLIKTRGQQVTLRCSPISGHKSVSWYQQVLGQGPQFIFQYYEKEERGRGNFPDRFSARQFPNYSSELNVNALLLGDSALYLCASGRRESSYEQYFGPGTRLTVT.

The chain couples TRBV7-2 to TRBJ1-5, with 8 positions matching TRBD1. The CDR3 is made up of 15 amino acids. CDR1 SGHTA and CDR2 FQGNSA come from the germline V gene. Unmatched junction bases numbered 1, after V lost 1 base and J lost 2 bases. DNA of the CDR3: TGTGCCAGCAGCTTAGACAGGGGGGGCAATCAGCCCCAGCATTTT. It is translated as CASSLDRGGNQPQHF.

The chain recombines TRBV20-1 with TRBJ1-5, with D hard to call. The CDR3 totals 13 residues. Trimming pared 3 bases from V and 8 bases from J, leaving 14 bases between. Germline V gene data show CDR1 as DFQATT and CDR2 as SNEGSKA (reference sequence). CDR3 region: CSASAVLGEPQHF. The CDR3 DNA reads as TGCAGTGCTAGTGCTGTCCTAGGCGAGCCCCAGCATTTT.

V is TRBV2 and J is TRBJ1-5, with D tentatively TRBD1 (6 bases). Germline values: CDR1 SNHLY, CDR2 FYNNEI. V gave up 10 bases and J gave up 0 bases, with 13 bases separating them. CDR3 length equals 14 residues. The CDR3: CATKQGSSNQPQHF. CDR3 nucleotide sequence: TGTGCCACCAAACAGGGTTCTAGCAATCAGCCCCAGCATTTT.

This chain links TRBV29-1 with TRBJ1-1; tentatively, D is TRBD1 (6 bases). Trimming pared 4 bases from V and 2 bases from J, leaving 14 bases between. The CDR3 sequence is 14 residues long. In germline, CDR1 is SQVTM, CDR2 ANQGSEA. CDR3 in amino acids: CSVVTGSRNTEAFF. The CDR3 bases are TGCAGCGTTGTAACAGGGTCACGTAACACTGAAGCTTTCTTT.

This clone was recorded many times. The V gene is TRBV2, the J gene TRBJ2-7, with no clear D. From germline, CDR1 is SNHLY and CDR2 FYNNEI. With 4 bases removed from V and 6 bases from J, the gap between germline ends came to 7 bases. The CDR3 has 11 residues. The CDR3 is CASSVLGEQYF. DNA for the CDR3: TGTGCCAGCAGTGTGCTAGGCGAGCAGTACTTC.

The rearrangement uses TRBV5-8 and TRBJ2-7, with 12 bases fitting TRBD1. This CDR3 comprises 15 residues. Germline CDR1 is SGHTS and CDR2 is YDEGEE. V dropped 3 bases and J dropped 4; count of bases not matched to a gene: 5. DNA for the CDR3: TGTGCCAGCAGCTCGCCGGGACAGGGGGCTTACGAGCAGTACTTC. This codes for CASSSPGQGAYEQYF.

The CDR3 DNA reads as TGTGCCAGCACCAGGGCCTACAATGAGCAGTTCTTC. Its translation is CASTRAYNEQFF. The chain joins TRBV7-2 to TRBJ2-1, with a tentative D call TRBD1 (5 bases). Trimming took 7 bases from V and 2 from J, leaving 6 bases between them. The CDR3 has 12 residues. From germline, CDR1 is SGHTA and CDR2 FQGNSA.